The 31 T cell receptor beta chains below come from one sample, sequenced in a study of blood T cell repertoires in COVID-19. Sequencing was performed with immunoSEQ multiplex PCR; in TCRdb, only in-frame clones are kept and a portion is missing. The sample lists 310,000 or so clones; approximately 88% were seen once. Sequenced sample: peripheral blood. The receptors originated from a man aged 25-40 years with COVID-19, enrolled during active disease.

This sequence joins TRBV27 and TRBJ1-2; the match to TRBD1 covers 9 bases. The length of the CDR3 is 15 residues. V lost 7 bases to trimming and J lost 4 bases; unmatched junction nucleotides: 10. Germline CDR1 reads MNHEY; CDR2 reads SMNVEV (reference sequence). The DNA for the CDR3 is TGTGCCAGCACCCGGCGGGGGACAGGGACCTATGGCTACACCTTC. Translation: CASTRRGTGTYGYTF.

J is TRBJ2-3 and V is TRBV28; 10 nucleotides agree with TRBD2. The junction had 9 bases not matched to a gene; V was cut back by 9 bases and J by 3 bases. CDR1 and CDR2 (germline): MDHEN, SYDVKM. CDR3 length: 15 residues. In nucleotides, the CDR3 is TGTGCCAGTCCTAAGAGCGGGGGGGCGACAGATACGCAGTATTTT. Translated, it gives CASPKSGGATDTQYF.

The V and J genes are TRBV28 and TRBJ2-1; D gene ambiguous. This CDR3 is 11 amino acids long. Germline assignment: CDR1 MDHEN and CDR2 SYDVKM. V was pared by 8 bases and J by 8 bases, with 10 bases between. As DNA, the CDR3 is TGTGCCAGCGTGCAGACTGATGAGCAGTTCTTC. This codes for CASVQTDEQFF. Full variable domain (missing parts from reference TRBV28 and TRBJ2-1): DVKVTQSSRYLVKRTGEKVFLECVQDMDHENMFWYRQDPGLGLRLIYFSYDVKMKEKGDIPEGYSVSREKKERFSLILESASTNQTSMYLCASVQTDEQFFGPGTRLTVL.

This clone was observed a single time. V and J are TRBV10-3 and TRBJ1-2; 8 bases fit TRBD1. The CDR3 spans 13 residues. The V and J ends lost 6 bases and 1 base, in that order; junction bases with no gene match: 1. Germline-derived CDR1 and CDR2 are ENHRY and SYGVKD. The CDR3 DNA reads as TGTGCCATCAGGGGACAGGTTAACTATGGCTACACCTTC. This translates into CAIRGQVNYGYTF.

The J gene is TRBJ2-7, the V gene TRBV6-1; possible D gene TRBD1, 6 bases. Trimming removed 0 bases at V and 5 bases at J, with 14 bases between. Germline V lookup: CDR1 MNHNS, CDR2 SASEGT. CDR3 size: 15 residues. The CDR3 DNA follows: TGTGCCAGCAGTGAAGCGGTGGCAGGGGCACACGAGCAGTACTTC. Translating gives CASSEAVAGAHEQYF.

The rearrangement joins TRBV6-1 to TRBJ1-2; D perhaps matches TRBD1 (5 bases). CDR1 MNHNS and CDR2 SASEGT come from the germline V gene. The CDR3 spans 14 residues. V was shortened by 1 base and J by 2 bases, with 8 bases between the two germline ends. The DNA of the CDR3 is TGTGCCAGCAGTGAAGGACAGCCGAACTATGGCTACACCTTC. Residues: CASSEGQPNYGYTF.

This chain joins TRBV5-1 and TRBJ2-3, with D unclear. CDR3 length: 14 residues. Germline-derived CDR1 and CDR2 are SGHRS and YFSETQ. The germline V and J ends were trimmed by 0 bases and 0 bases, with 5 bases remaining between them. CDR3: CASSLGVSTDTQYF. The CDR3 bases are TGCGCCAGCAGCTTGGGCGTCAGCACAGATACGCAGTATTTT.

V gene TRBV7-2 combines with J gene TRBJ1-1; D may be TRBD1 (5 bases). The length of the CDR3 is 14 residues. Germline V CDR1 and CDR2: SGHTA, FQGNSA. The V and J ends lost 3 bases and 0 bases respectively, with 8 bases between them. This chain's CDR3 is CASSFGAVNTEAFF. The CDR3 nucleotides are TGTGCCAGCAGCTTTGGGGCGGTGAACACTGAAGCTTTCTTT.

V is TRBV19 and J is TRBJ2-7; tentatively, D is TRBD2 (5 bases). The V end was cut by 4 bases, the J end by 3 bases, with 10 bases between. The CDR3 is made up of 13 amino acids. CDR1 is LNHDA and CDR2 is SQIVND in the germline V gene (reference sequence). DNA of the CDR3: TGTGCCAGTAGTAGAGACTATAACTACGAGCAGTACTTC. Translation: CASSRDYNYEQYF.

The chain links TRBV4-3 to TRBJ2-5; 7 bases agree with TRBD1. CDR1 and CDR2 (germline): LGHNA, YSLEER. The CDR3 spans 15 residues. The V and J ends lost 1 base and 3 bases, in that order; junction bases with no gene match: 5. The CDR3 loop is CASSQGTTGEETQYF. The CDR3, as DNA: TGCGCCAGCAGCCAAGGAACTACAGGGGAAGAGACCCAGTACTTC.

This clone showed up just a few times. The chain combines TRBV10-3 with TRBJ2-1, with 11 bases fitting TRBD1. The J segment lost 8 bases and the V segment lost 7 bases, leaving 7 bases of the junction unmatched. Germline V gene sequence: CDR1 ENHRY, CDR2 SYGVKD. The CDR3 consists of 14 residues. The CDR3 is CAITSGQGADEQFF. The CDR3 region has the DNA TGTGCCATCACCAGCGGACAGGGGGCGGATGAGCAGTTCTTC.

This rearrangement joins TRBV7-9 to TRBJ1-4; D is perhaps TRBD1 (6 bases). Trimming pared 5 bases from V and 7 bases from J, leaving 11 bases between. The CDR3 is 13 residues long. Germline loops: CDR1 SEHNR, CDR2 FQNEAQ (reference sequence). The CDR3 loop reads CASSLEQGEKLFF. CDR3 coding DNA: TGTGCCAGCAGCCTAGAACAGGGTGAAAAACTGTTTTTT.

The genes are TRBV5-1 and TRBJ2-4; D is unresolved. Between the trimmed V and J ends, which lost 0 bases and 6 bases, there was a span of 7 bases. This CDR3 contains 13 residues. From germline, CDR1 is SGHRS and CDR2 YFSETQ. In nucleotides, the CDR3 is TGCGCCAGCAGCTTGGGACACGGAAACATTCAGTACTTC. It yields the protein CASSLGHGNIQYF.

The rearrangement joins TRBV7-9 to TRBJ1-2; 8 bases match TRBD1. CDR1 is SEHNR and CDR2 is FQNEAQ in the germline V gene (reference sequence). The CDR3 length is 15 residues. V was clipped by 2 bases and J by 1 base; unmatched bases: 3. The chain's CDR3 is CASSLQGADNYGYTF. The CDR3 region has the DNA TGTGCCAGCAGCTTACAGGGGGCGGATAACTATGGCTACACCTTC.

The chain couples TRBV6-2 or TRBV6-3 to TRBJ2-3, with a weak D call TRBD2 (5 bases). The germline gives CDR1 MNHEY, CDR2 SVGEGT. V gave up 1 base and J gave up 3 bases, with 17 bases separating them. CDR3 length: 17 amino acids. The CDR3 coding sequence is TGTGCCAGCAGTTACTTGCAGGCTAGCCGAATTACAGATACGCAGTATTTT. Translation: CASSYLQASRITDTQYF.

This chain uses TRBV18 with TRBJ2-1; the match to TRBD2 covers 11 bases. The CDR3 sequence is 14 residues long. The germline V gene encodes CDR1 KGHSH and CDR2 LQKENI. The V segment lost 3 bases and the J segment 5 bases; nucleotides outside the gene matches: 0. The DNA of the CDR3 is TGTGCCAGCTCACCGACTAGCGGGAACAATGAGCAGTTCTTC. Amino acid sequence: CASSPTSGNNEQFF.

A word on this clone: Other DNA sequences in the sample encode the same CDR3. The chain carries TRBV2 and TRBJ2-3; 10 bases map to TRBD2. Germline V gene sequence: CDR1 SNHLY, CDR2 FYNNEI. The V segment lost 4 bases and the J segment 6 bases; nucleotides outside the gene matches: 7. This CDR3 region has 15 residues. In nucleotides, the CDR3 is TGTGCCAGCAGTGGAGCGGGAGGGCCCTCGGATACGCAGTATTTT. This codes for CASSGAGGPSDTQYF.

The chain has TRBV5-1 and TRBJ2-7; TRBD2 aligns across 12 bases. Per the germline V gene, CDR1 is SGHRS and CDR2 is YFSETQ. The CDR3 has 16 residues. V trimming: 4 bases; J trimming: 3 bases; junction bases outside the gene matches: 8. CDR3 coding DNA: TGCGCCAGCAGCCAGTCTAGCGGGAGGGTGGACTACGAGCAGTACTTC. This encodes CASSQSSGRVDYEQYF.

The V gene is TRBV5-1, the J gene TRBJ2-5; the match to TRBD2 covers 12 bases. V was pared by 3 bases and J by 2 bases, with 2 bases of the junction left unmatched. The germline CDR1 and CDR2 sequences are SGHRS and YFSETQ. This CDR3 comprises 15 residues. CDR3 sequence (DNA): TGCGCCAGCAGCTCTAGCGGGAGGGGGCAAGAGACCCAGTACTTC. This gives the protein CASSSSGRGQETQYF.

On this clone: At one end, the junction sequence differs from germline, possibly due to a read error. The chain recombines TRBV3-1 (or the pseudogene TRBV3-2) with TRBJ1-5; 8 nucleotides line up with TRBD1. Germline CDR1 and CDR2: LGHDT and YNNKEL (reference sequence). CDR3 length equals 16 residues. CDR3 sequence: CAGSQNTRGRLEPQHF. Written as DNA, the CDR3 is TGTGCCGGCAGCCAGAACACCAGGGGGCGCCTTGAGCCCCAGCATTTT.

The chain has TRBV11-1 and TRBJ2-1, with 11 nucleotides matching TRBD1. J lost 9 bases, V lost 0 bases, and 7 bases had no gene match. Germline CDR1 reads SGHAT; CDR2 reads FQDESV (reference sequence). The CDR3 contains 16 residues. The CDR3 DNA reads as TGTGCCAGCAGCTTAGCTGCCGGACAGGGGGCGGGTGAGCAGTTCTTC. It encodes CASSLAAGQGAGEQFF.

V is TRBV5-6 and J is TRBJ2-5; D remains ambiguous. Germline CDR1 and CDR2: SGHDT and YYEEEE. This CDR3 is built from 13 residues. V was cut by 4 bases and J by 2 bases, with 9 bases left in between. Written as DNA, the CDR3 is TGTGCCAGCAGCGAGAGGCCACAAGAGACCCAGTACTTC. It codes for CASSERPQETQYF.

The DNA for the CDR3 is TGTGCCAGCAGCCCCAACAGGGGGTACACTGAAGCTTTCTTT. This encodes CASSPNRGYTEAFF. The J gene is TRBJ1-1, the V gene TRBV7-2; 8 nucleotides agree with TRBD1. This CDR3 has 14 amino acids. CDR1 is SGHTA and CDR2 is FQGNSA in the germline V gene. The ends lost 5 bases at V and 3 bases at J; junction bases unmatched: 5.

A remark on this clone: In the same sample, other DNA sequences code for this CDR3. The chain is built from TRBV19 and TRBJ2-5, with D perhaps matching TRBD2 (6 bases). The V end lost 1 base, the J end lost 5 bases, and 8 bases lay between the germline ends. Germline CDR1 LNHDA, CDR2 SQIVND (reference sequence). The length of the CDR3 is 13 residues. CDR3 loop: CASSIGGRETQYF. For the CDR3, the DNA is TGTGCCAGTAGTATAGGAGGGAGGGAGACCCAGTACTTC.

The chain links TRBV15 to TRBJ1-5; tentatively, D is TRBD1 (5 bases). V lost 0 bases to trimming and J lost 0 bases, with 9 bases between them. The CDR3 runs 16 residues. CDR1 and CDR2 from the germline V gene are LNHNV and YYDKDF (reference sequence). The CDR3 DNA is TGTGCCACCAGCAGAGATATAGGACATAGCAATCAGCCCCAGCATTTT. It specifies CATSRDIGHSNQPQHF.

The chain recombines TRBV12-2 with TRBJ2-1; TRBD2, the table's D call, lacks a check against the DNA. TRBV12-2 is flagged as a pseudogene. The CDR3 is 18 amino acids. The DNA of the CDR3 is TGTGCAAGTCGCTTTCCGTCGACTAGCGGCTTTGGGCCCAATGAGCAGTTCTTC. This translates into CASRFPSTSGFGPNEQFF.

The J gene is TRBJ2-3, the V gene TRBV4-1; TRBD2 matches 10 bases. Germline assignment: CDR1 MGHRA and CDR2 YSYEKL. This CDR3 is built from 16 residues. V was pared by 1 base and J by 2 bases, with 3 bases of the junction left unmatched. The CDR3 spells CASSQGGTSVTDTQYF. CDR3 coding DNA: TGCGCCAGCAGCCAAGGCGGGACTAGCGTCACAGATACGCAGTATTTT.

This clone showed up just once. The rearrangement joins TRBV27 to TRBJ2-7; the match to TRBD2 covers 9 bases. This CDR3 region has 16 residues. V dropped 6 bases and J dropped 6; count of bases not matched to a gene: 15. The germline V gene encodes CDR1 MNHEY and CDR2 SMNVEV (reference sequence). The chain's CDR3 is CASSSGGGRAGSEQYF. The CDR3 nucleotides read TGTGCCAGCAGCTCCGGGGGCGGGAGGGCAGGTTCCGAGCAGTACTTC.

This sequence joins TRBV7-3 and TRBJ2-7; the D is unclear. CDR3 length: 12 amino acids. CDR1 is SGHTA, CDR2 FQGTGA, per germline. V was trimmed by 5 bases and J by 6 bases, leaving 11 bases between them. CDR3 sequence: CASSPGSGEQYF. The CDR3 nucleotides read TGTGCCAGCAGCCCCGGTTCGGGCGAGCAGTACTTC. The full variable domain, with the rest looked up from reference TRBV7-3 and TRBJ2-7, is GAGVSQTPSNKVTEKGKYVELRCDPISGHTALYWYRQSLGQGPEFLIYFQGTGAADDSGLPNDRFFAVRPEGSVSTLKIQRTERGDSAVYLCASSPGSGEQYFGPGTRLTVT.

With regard to this clone: Other DNA sequences in this sample translate to the same CDR3. This sequence joins TRBV6-5 and TRBJ1-2; D uncertain. Per germline, CDR1 MNHEY and CDR2 SVGAGI. The V and J ends lost 4 bases and 3 bases respectively, with 9 bases between them. This CDR3 region has 13 residues. The CDR3 loop reads CASSSTGYYGYTF. CDR3 bases: TGTGCCAGCAGTTCTACCGGGTACTATGGCTACACCTTC.

The chain has TRBV4-3 and TRBJ1-4, with D possibly TRBD1 on 6 matching bases. V was trimmed by 1 base and J by 8 bases, leaving 20 bases between them. This CDR3 comprises 17 residues. Germline V lookup: CDR1 LGHNA, CDR2 YSLEER. In nucleotides, the CDR3 is TGCGCCAGCAGCCAAGGGCCATGGGGGGGCTGGAAAGAAAAACTGTTTTTT. It codes for CASSQGPWGGWKEKLFF.